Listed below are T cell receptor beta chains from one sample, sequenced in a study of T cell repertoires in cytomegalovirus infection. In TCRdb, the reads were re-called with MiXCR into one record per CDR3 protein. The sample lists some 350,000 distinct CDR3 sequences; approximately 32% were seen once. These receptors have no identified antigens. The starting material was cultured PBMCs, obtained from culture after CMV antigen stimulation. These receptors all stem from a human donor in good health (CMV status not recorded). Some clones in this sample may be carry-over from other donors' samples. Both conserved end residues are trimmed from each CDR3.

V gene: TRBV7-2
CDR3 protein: ASSSDPGSYGYT

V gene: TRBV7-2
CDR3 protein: ASSRDRGFYEQY

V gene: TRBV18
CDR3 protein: ASSPAGVDTQY

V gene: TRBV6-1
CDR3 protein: ASNLLIGELF

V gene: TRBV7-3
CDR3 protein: ASSLTSGRTDTQY

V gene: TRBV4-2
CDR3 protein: ASSLDGSGTGELF

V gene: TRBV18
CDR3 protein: ASSPIQGQLTQY

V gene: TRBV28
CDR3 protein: ASSLGRSSAEAF

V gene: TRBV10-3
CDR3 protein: AIRLAQNTEAF

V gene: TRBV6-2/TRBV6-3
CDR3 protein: ASSYMAANTEAF

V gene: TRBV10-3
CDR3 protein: AISDPTSNQETQY

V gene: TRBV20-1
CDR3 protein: SARDQWPKEKLF

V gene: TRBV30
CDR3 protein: AWSRSSYSNQPQH

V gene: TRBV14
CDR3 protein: ASSQELRGTEAF

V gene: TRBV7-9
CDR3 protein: ASSLGLLEETQY

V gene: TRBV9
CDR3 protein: ASSVDGGAPDTQY

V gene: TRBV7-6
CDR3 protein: ASSLAGVAGELEQF